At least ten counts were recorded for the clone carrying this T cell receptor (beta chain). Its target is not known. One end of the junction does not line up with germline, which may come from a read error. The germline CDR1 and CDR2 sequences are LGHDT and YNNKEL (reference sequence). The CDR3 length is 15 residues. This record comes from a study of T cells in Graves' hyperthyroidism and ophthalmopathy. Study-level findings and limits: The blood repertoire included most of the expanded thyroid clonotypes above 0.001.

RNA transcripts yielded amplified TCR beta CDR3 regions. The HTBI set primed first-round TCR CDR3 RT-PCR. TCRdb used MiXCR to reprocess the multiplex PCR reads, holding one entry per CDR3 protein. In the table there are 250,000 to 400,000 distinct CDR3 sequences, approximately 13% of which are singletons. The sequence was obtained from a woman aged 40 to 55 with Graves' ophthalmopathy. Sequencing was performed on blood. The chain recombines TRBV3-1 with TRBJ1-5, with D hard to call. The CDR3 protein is CASSQDTNTNRPQHF. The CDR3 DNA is TGTGCCAGCAGCCAAGACACCAATACCAATCGGCCCCAGCATTTT.